The next 10 T cell receptor beta chains were all read from a single sample in a study of blood T cells in healthy people across ages. Then a second PCR, running roughly 7 to 11 cycles, was carried out with a sample-barcoded 5' primer and a J-beta primer mix. TCRdb used MiXCR to reprocess the 5' RACE reads, holding one entry per CDR3 protein. Here the sample spans roughly 800,000 distinct CDR3 sequences, around 25% being singletons. In addition, the sample was reused for a study of T cells of mothers and their children.

The sequenced material came from blood. The receptors here all came from a boy aged 5-17 years in good health.

This chain uses TRBV2 with TRBJ1-5; TRBD1 is a possible D gene (5 bases). The CDR3 loop spans 14 amino acids. V shed 11 bases and J shed 2 bases, with 16 bases lying between them. CDR1 SNHLY and CDR2 FYNNEI come from the germline V gene. The CDR3 sequence: CAGSGMMGNQPQHF. CDR3 bases: TGTGCCGGATCAGGGATGATGGGCAATCAGCCCCAGCATTTT.

CDR3 DNA sequence: TGTGCCAGCAGCTTAGTCGAAAACATTCAGTACTTC. The encoded protein is CASSLVENIQYF. The chain carries TRBV7-9 and TRBJ2-4; the D is unclear. V was cut by 1 base and J by 5 bases, with 3 bases left in between. The CDR3 extends over 12 amino acids. Germline assignment: CDR1 SEHNR and CDR2 FQNEAQ (reference sequence).

This rearrangement joins TRBV3-1 to TRBJ2-4; D is possibly TRBD2 (6 bases). Germline V gives CDR1 LGHDT, CDR2 YNNKEL (reference sequence). V was clipped by 0 bases and J by 2 bases, with 14 bases between them. The CDR3 has 17 residues. The CDR3 DNA reads as TGTGCCAGCAGCCAAGAATCCTTGGAGGGGACCAAAAACATTCAGTACTTC. Protein: CASSQESLEGTKNIQYF.

This chain connects TRBV7-9 to TRBJ1-2, with D uncertain. The CDR3 spans 17 residues. Germline CDR1 is SEHNR and CDR2 is FQNEAQ (reference sequence). V was cut by 0 bases and J by 2 bases, with 16 bases left in between. In DNA form, the CDR3 reads TGTGCCAGCAGCTTAGCAGGGTGGGCCTCCCCCAACTATGGCTACACCTTC. This codes for CASSLAGWASPNYGYTF.

This clonotype was seen only a few times. The rearrangement uses TRBV29-1 and TRBJ2-2, with D possibly TRBD1 on 6 matching bases. This CDR3 comprises 13 residues. Germline V lookup: CDR1 SQVTM, CDR2 ANQGSEA. Trimming removed 4 bases from V and 3 bases from J, with 9 bases in between. CDR3 region: CSVGGLYTGELFF. The CDR3 DNA reads TGCAGCGTTGGGGGGCTCTACACCGGGGAGCTGTTTTTT.

This clonotype was seen ten or more times. V and J are TRBV28 and TRBJ2-5; 9 positions match TRBD2. The CDR3 extends over 15 amino acids. The V gene's germline CDR1 is MDHEN and CDR2 SYDVKM. The J segment lost 5 bases and the V segment lost 2 bases, leaving 6 bases of the junction unmatched. CDR3 region: CASSLLAGGRETQYF. The CDR3 DNA reads TGTGCCAGCAGTTTACTGGCGGGGGGGCGGGAGACCCAGTACTTC.

V and J are TRBV6-1 and TRBJ2-1; 15 nucleotides align to TRBD2. Germline CDR1 and CDR2: MNHNS and SASEGT. Trimming at V came to 0 bases and at J to 10 bases, leaving 16 bases not matched to a gene. The CDR3 is 20 residues long. CDR3 coding DNA: TGTGCCAGCAGTGAAGCTCTAGGACTAGCGGGAGGGCCCTCCCCCAGGGAGCAGTTCTTC. Its translation is CASSEALGLAGGPSPREQFF.

The chain recombines TRBV27 with TRBJ2-3; 8 nucleotides line up with TRBD2. V gave up 2 bases and J gave up 1 base; unmatched junction bases: 5. This CDR3 spans 16 amino acids. The germline gives CDR1 MNHEY, CDR2 SMNVEV (reference sequence). The CDR3 DNA follows: TGTGCCAGCAGTTTACTACGGGGGGGCGGCACAGATACGCAGTATTTT. Protein product: CASSLLRGGGTDTQYF.

The chain uses TRBV28 and TRBJ1-4; TRBD1 might be the D (6 bases). This CDR3 comprises 17 residues. The germline V gene has CDR1 MDHEN and CDR2 SYDVKM. V lost 2 bases to trimming and J lost 5 bases, with 18 bases between them. CDR3 loop: CASSLGDSGGPNEKLFF. CDR3 DNA: TGTGCCAGCAGTTTAGGAGACTCGGGGGGCCCCAATGAAAAACTGTTTTTT.

The rearrangement uses TRBV3-1 and TRBJ2-5; 7 bases match TRBD2. Trimming cost V 3 bases and J 1 base; bases outside gene matches: 5. The CDR3 covers 15 residues. CDR1 is LGHDT and CDR2 is YNNKEL in the germline V gene (reference sequence). The CDR3 reads CASSHRTRRQETQYF. Written as DNA, the CDR3 is TGTGCCAGCAGCCATCGGACTAGGCGCCAAGAGACCCAGTACTTC.